This T cell receptor (beta chain) originates from a study of molecular identifiers for immune sequencing clone quantification. About the study: In replicates, RNA from about 21,000 or 97,000 naive CD8 cells was split five ways, four sequenced.

Based on a CD8+CD4-CCR7+CD45RA+ profile, naive CD8 T cells were sorted. The study's findings and limits: In CMV-specific effectors, clones above 20 copies held over 99% of molecules; naive, under 1%.

TCRdb re-called the PCR reads with MiXCR, one entry per CDR3 protein. Of about 500,000 distinct CDR3 sequences listed, around 23% are singletons. The germline gives CDR1 SGHTA, CDR2 FQGNSA. CDR3 length equals 14 residues. V gave up 5 bases and J gave up 13 bases; unmatched junction bases: 13. To note about this clonotype: Its antigen remains unidentified.

The chain links TRBV7-2 to TRBJ2-7; TRBD2 aligns across 11 bases. Sequencing input: naive CD8+ T cells from blood, with Jurkat cell RNA spiked in. Subset meaning: FACS-sorted CD8+CD4-CCR7+CD45RA+ naive T cells. The clonotype was recovered from a human donor in good health. Some libraries in this study had Jurkat cell RNA spiked in. The CDR3 nucleotides are TGTGCCAGCAGCCTGACTAGCGGGACTCCCGCGCAATACTTC. Translating gives CASSLTSGTPAQYF.